This T cell receptor beta chain was recorded in a study of blood T cells in healthy people across ages. Germline lookup yields CDR1 KGHDR and CDR2 SFDVKD. The CDR3 covers 13 residues. Total RNA was isolated from each sample in quantities of at least 6 micrograms. Alongside a J-beta primer mix, a sample-barcoded 5' primer served in a second PCR lasting about 7 to 12 cycles. TCRdb redid the calling of the 5' RACE reads with MiXCR, one entry per CDR3 protein. The sample gives approximately 1,000,000 distinct CDR3 sequences, more than 30% of which show up once; about an eighth is in the top ten. A note on this clonotype: Compared with germline, one end of the junction differs, possibly owing to a read error.

This TCR derives from a man younger than 30 in good health. The rearrangement links TRBV24-1 to TRBJ1-5, with 7 positions matching TRBD1. Material: blood. The CDR3 sequence is CATETGVNQPRHF. The CDR3 DNA sequence: TGTGCCACCGAAACAGGGGTGAATCAGCCCCGGCATTTT.